Shown below are 23 T cell receptor beta chains from a single sample sequenced in a study of T-cell memory formation after mild COVID-19. TCRdb passed the 5' RACE reads through MiXCR, listing each CDR3 protein once. Here the sample spans about 560,000 distinct CDR3 sequences, around 16% being singletons. Source material: PBMCs or a T cell subset sorted from them (not recorded which). The receptors derive from an adult woman who had mild COVID-19 (a few samples of this study predate the infection). Cell type and time point are not known.

The genes are TRBV7-3 and TRBJ1-1, with a possible D match to TRBD1 (6 bases). The CDR3 is made up of 15 amino acids. Trimming shortened V by 5 bases and J by 3 bases, and 16 bases separated the two germline ends. Germline V gene data show CDR1 as SGHTA and CDR2 as FQGTGA. CDR3 nucleotides: TGTGCCAGCAGCCCATCAGGGAAGGGGGACACTGAAGCTTTCTTT. Translated: CASSPSGKGDTEAFF.

The chain joins TRBV12-3 or TRBV12-4 to TRBJ2-5; a possible D gene is TRBD1 (6 bases). The CDR3 spans 14 residues. The V gene lost 6 bases and the J gene lost 1 base, with 12 bases spanning the gap. This CDR3 reads CASSLDSLQETQYF. CDR3 nucleotides: TGTGCCAGCAGCCTGGACAGTCTCCAAGAGACCCAGTACTTC.

This chain joins TRBV5-1 and TRBJ2-5; 7 bases align to TRBD1. Germline assignment: CDR1 SGHRS and CDR2 YFSETQ. V lost 4 bases and J lost 3; bases outside the gene matches: 6. The CDR3 sequence is 14 residues long. This chain's CDR3 is CASSPGTVEETQYF. The CDR3 DNA reads TGCGCCAGCAGCCCCGGGACAGTAGAAGAGACCCAGTACTTC.

This sequence joins TRBV7-2 and TRBJ1-1; D remains unclear. The V end was cut by 4 bases, the J end by 4 bases, with 7 bases between. The CDR3 length is 12 residues. Germline V gene data show CDR1 as SGHTA and CDR2 as FQGNSA. The CDR3 region has the DNA TGTGCCAGCAGCTCCGTGGGCACTGAAGCTTTCTTT. Translated, it gives CASSSVGTEAFF. The full variable domain, completed using reference TRBV7-2 and TRBJ1-1, is GAGVSQSPSNKVTEKGKDVELRCDPISGHTALYWYRQSLGQGLEFLIYFQGNSAPDKSGLPSDRFSAERTGGSVSTLTIQRTQQEDSAVYLCASSSVGTEAFFGQGTRLTVV.

This clonotype appeared a few times. The chain joins TRBV24-1 to TRBJ2-7; 9 bases are shared with TRBD1. There are 15 residues in the CDR3. V shed 4 bases, J shed 5 bases, and the junction held 8 bases outside the gene matches. Germline values: CDR1 KGHDR, CDR2 SFDVKD. CDR3 bases: TGTGCCACCAGTGACACCGGGACAGGGTACGACGAGCAGTACTTC. This gives the protein CATSDTGTGYDEQYF.

This clonotype was seen a handful of times. The chain uses TRBV15 and TRBJ2-5; 7 positions match TRBD1. Per germline, CDR1 LNHNV and CDR2 YYDKDF (reference sequence). This CDR3 comprises 15 residues. J gave up 4 bases and V 4 bases, and 9 bases lay outside the gene matches. The CDR3, as DNA: TGTGCCACCAGCATGCAGGGGGTGATGGGAGAGACCCAGTACTTC. It codes for CATSMQGVMGETQYF.

This clonotype was counted only a few times. The V call is TRBV5-1, the J call TRBJ2-3, with a tentative D call TRBD2 (5 bases). V was clipped by 2 bases and J by 2 bases, with 12 bases between them. Germline CDR1 SGHRS, CDR2 YFSETQ. The CDR3 runs 15 residues. CDR3 loop: CASSLRGLPTDTQYF. CDR3 sequence (DNA): TGCGCCAGCAGCTTAAGAGGACTTCCCACAGATACGCAGTATTTT.

The DNA for the CDR3 is TGTGCCAGCAGTCTTCCGACAGGGGGGGTTGAAAAACTGTTTTTT. It specifies CASSLPTGGVEKLFF. This sequence joins TRBV12-3 or TRBV12-4 and TRBJ1-4, with TRBD1 matching 9 bases. V was pared by 5 bases and J by 7 bases, with 8 bases of the junction left unmatched. There are 15 residues in the CDR3.

This clonotype has a handful of counts. The rearrangement uses TRBV9 and TRBJ2-5; 10 bases agree with TRBD2. V trimming: 5 bases; J trimming: 0 bases; junction bases outside the gene matches: 4. This CDR3 spans 15 amino acids. Looked up from germline, CDR1 is SGDLS and CDR2 is YYNGEE. Written as DNA, the CDR3 is TGTGCCAGCAGAAAGGGGACTAGCGACCAAGAGACCCAGTACTTC. This codes for CASRKGTSDQETQYF.

The chain links TRBV11-3 to TRBJ2-2; D possibly corresponds to TRBD1 (6 bases). CDR1 SGHNT and CDR2 YENEEA come from the germline V gene. V was clipped by 7 bases and J by 2 bases, with 11 bases between them. CDR3 size: 14 residues. The CDR3 sequence: CASMWGPNTGELFF. CDR3 nucleotide sequence: TGTGCCAGCATGTGGGGGCCCAACACCGGGGAGCTGTTTTTT.

This chain uses TRBV24-1 with TRBJ1-5; no reliable D call. Germline V CDR1 and CDR2: KGHDR, SFDVKD. This CDR3 is built from 14 residues. The V end lost 7 bases, the J end lost 2 bases, and 11 bases lay between the germline ends. CDR3 loop: CATRDGEGNQPQHF. The CDR3 DNA reads TGTGCCACCAGGGACGGAGAGGGCAATCAGCCCCAGCATTTT.

This clonotype showed up just a few times. J is TRBJ1-5 and V is TRBV20-1, with D unresolved. Germline V gene sequence: CDR1 DFQATT, CDR2 SNEGSKA (reference sequence). Trimming took off 1 base at V and 3 bases at J, with 13 bases between the two ends. This CDR3 has 15 amino acids. The CDR3 spells CSARGDTGNNQPQHF. Written as DNA, the CDR3 is TGCAGTGCTAGAGGTGACACCGGGAACAATCAGCCCCAGCATTTT.

The CDR3 nucleotides read TGCAGCGTTGCGAAAGGGCAGGTCCAAGAGACCCAGTACTTC. This sequence encodes CSVAKGQVQETQYF. The rearrangement uses TRBV29-1 and TRBJ2-5; D ambiguous. CDR1 is SQVTM, CDR2 ANQGSEA, per germline. Trimming removed 4 bases at V and 1 base at J, with 13 bases between. The CDR3 is made up of 14 amino acids. The full variable domain, its missing parts supplied by reference TRBV29-1 and TRBJ2-5, is SAVISQKPSRDICQRGTSLTIQCQVDSQVTMMFWYRQQPGQSLTLIATANQGSEATYESGFVIDKFPISRPNLTFSTLTVSNMSPEDSSIYLCSVAKGQVQETQYFGPGTRLLVL.

This rearrangement joins TRBV7-2 to TRBJ2-3, with TRBD2 matching over 8 bases. Trimming took 7 bases from V and 4 from J; bases not matched to a gene: 10. The CDR3 is 15 amino acids. Germline V gene sequence: CDR1 SGHTA, CDR2 FQGNSA. DNA of the CDR3: TGTGCCAGCAAGGAGGGACTAGTGAGCGCAGATACGCAGTATTTT. Residues: CASKEGLVSADTQYF.

This clonotype was recorded at least ten times. At one boundary the junction diverges from the germline segment, which might be a read error. The chain recombines TRBV5-1 with TRBJ2-1, with unresolved D. Germline V gene lookup returns CDR1 SGHRS and CDR2 YFSETQ. The CDR3 loop spans 13 amino acids. The DNA of the CDR3 is TGTGCCAGCAGCCTCGGCCCCTACAATGAGCAGTTCTTC. This codes for CASSLGPYNEQFF.

The V call is TRBV14, the J call TRBJ2-5; 10 bases fit TRBD2. From germline, CDR1 is SGHDN and CDR2 FVKESK. This CDR3 region has 15 residues. Trimming cost V 2 bases and J 5 bases; bases outside gene matches: 5. CDR3 nucleotides: TGTGCCAGCAGCCAAAGGCTAGCGGGGGTGGAGACCCAGTACTTC. Translating gives CASSQRLAGVETQYF.

This clonotype was found many times. The chain couples TRBV6-2 or TRBV6-3 to TRBJ2-3; D assignment may be TRBD1 or TRBD2 (5 bases each). Germline V gene lookup returns CDR1 MNHEY and CDR2 SVGEGT. The CDR3 has 14 residues. V lost 10 bases and J 2 bases, leaving 16 bases between the germline ends. CDR3 nucleotides: TGTGCCACTTCTGGGACCGCTAACACAGATACGCAGTATTTT. Residues: CATSGTANTDTQYF.

The V call is TRBV7-2, the J call TRBJ2-1; D is perhaps TRBD1 (5 bases). Germline assignment: CDR1 SGHTA and CDR2 FQGNSA. This CDR3 is built from 14 residues. Trimming pared 2 bases from V and 5 bases from J, leaving 10 bases between. Written as DNA, the CDR3 is TGTGCCAGCAGCTTAAGGTCAGGGAACAATGAGCAGTTCTTC. It yields the protein CASSLRSGNNEQFF.

This clonotype was picked up a small number of times. The chain couples TRBV16 to TRBJ2-1; 13 bases map to TRBD2. The CDR3 runs 18 residues. With 6 bases clipped from V and 1 base from J, the junction kept 9 bases outside the gene matches. CDR1 is KGHSY, CDR2 FQNENV, per germline. The DNA for the CDR3 is TGTGCCAGCAGTCTTGGGACTAGCGGGGTCAAGTCCTACAATGAGCAGTTCTTC. Translating gives CASSLGTSGVKSYNEQFF.

A few counts support this clonotype. One end of the junction fails to match germline, which may point to a read error. The chain couples TRBV12-3 or TRBV12-4 to TRBJ2-3; TRBD2 aligns across 11 bases. The CDR3 spans 15 residues. The CDR3 spells CATSLGLAEKDTQYF. The CDR3, as DNA: TGTGCCACCAGTTTGGGACTAGCGGAAAAAGATACGCAGTATTTT.

The J gene is TRBJ2-7, the V gene TRBV4-3; 7 bases fit TRBD2. CDR3 length: 15 amino acids. Germline lookup yields CDR1 LGHNA and CDR2 YSLEER. With 6 bases clipped from V and 4 bases from J, the junction kept 12 bases outside the gene matches. The DNA for the CDR3 is TGCGCCAGCAGTCTGGGAGCGGGAACTACGTACGAGCAGTACTTC. Its translation: CASSLGAGTTYEQYF.

This clonotype was observed a few times. The chain links TRBV29-1 to TRBJ1-3; D remains ambiguous. The germline CDR1 and CDR2 sequences are SQVTM and ANQGSEA. The V end was cut by 4 bases, the J end by 4 bases, with 11 bases between. The CDR3 sequence is 13 residues long. CDR3 coding DNA: TGCAGCGTTGTAGAGGGCTCAGGAAACACCATATATTTT. This encodes CSVVEGSGNTIYF.

The chain carries TRBV18 and TRBJ1-4; D is uncertain. V dropped 2 bases and J dropped 7 bases, with 14 bases sitting between them. CDR3 length: 15 residues. Germline loops: CDR1 KGHSH, CDR2 LQKENI. CDR3 residues: CASSPGETVGEKLFF. Here the CDR3 DNA reads TGTGCCAGCTCACCAGGAGAAACGGTGGGTGAAAAACTGTTTTTT.